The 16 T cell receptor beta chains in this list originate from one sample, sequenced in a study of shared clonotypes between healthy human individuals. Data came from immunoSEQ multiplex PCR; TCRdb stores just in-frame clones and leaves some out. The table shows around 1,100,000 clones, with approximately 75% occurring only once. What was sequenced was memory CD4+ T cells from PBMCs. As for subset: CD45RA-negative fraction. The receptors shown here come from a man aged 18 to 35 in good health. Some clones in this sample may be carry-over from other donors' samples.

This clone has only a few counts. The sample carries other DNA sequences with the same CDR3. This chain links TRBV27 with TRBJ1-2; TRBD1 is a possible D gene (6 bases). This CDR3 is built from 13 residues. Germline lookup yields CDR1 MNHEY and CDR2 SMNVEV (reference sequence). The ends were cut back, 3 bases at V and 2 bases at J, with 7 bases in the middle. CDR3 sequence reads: CASSLGQNYGYTF. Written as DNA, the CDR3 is TGTGCCAGCAGTTTGGGACAAAACTATGGCTACACCTTC.

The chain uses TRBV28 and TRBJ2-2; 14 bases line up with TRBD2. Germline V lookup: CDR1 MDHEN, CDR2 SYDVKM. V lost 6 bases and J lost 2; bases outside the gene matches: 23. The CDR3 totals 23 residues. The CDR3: CASRRGTSGGPGPLGKNTGELFF. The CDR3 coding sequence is TGTGCCAGCAGGCGTGGGACTAGCGGGGGCCCAGGGCCCCTCGGTAAAAACACCGGGGAGCTGTTTTTT.

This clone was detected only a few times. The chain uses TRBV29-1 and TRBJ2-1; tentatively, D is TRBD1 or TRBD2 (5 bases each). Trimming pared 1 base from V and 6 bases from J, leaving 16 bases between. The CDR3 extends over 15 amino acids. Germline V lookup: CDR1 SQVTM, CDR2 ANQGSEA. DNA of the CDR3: TGCAGCGTTGAAGTCAACGGGGCCGCAACCAATGAGCAGTTCTTC. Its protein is CSVEVNGAATNEQFF.

CDR3 coding DNA: TGTGCCAGCAGTCCCCCGGGGACTGCATCCCAAGAGACCCAGTACTTC. Amino acid sequence: CASSPPGTASQETQYF. The rearrangement links TRBV28 to TRBJ2-5; a weak D match, TRBD2 (6 bases). CDR1 is MDHEN, CDR2 SYDVKM, per germline. This CDR3 contains 16 residues. V lost 5 bases and J 1 base, leaving 17 bases between the germline ends.

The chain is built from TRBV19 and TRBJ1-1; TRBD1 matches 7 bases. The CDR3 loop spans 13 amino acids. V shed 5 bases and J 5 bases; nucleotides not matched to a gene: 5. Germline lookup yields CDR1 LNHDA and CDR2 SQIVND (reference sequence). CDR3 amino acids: CASSHRGLTEAFF. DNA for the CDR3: TGTGCCAGTAGTCACAGGGGATTGACTGAAGCTTTCTTT.

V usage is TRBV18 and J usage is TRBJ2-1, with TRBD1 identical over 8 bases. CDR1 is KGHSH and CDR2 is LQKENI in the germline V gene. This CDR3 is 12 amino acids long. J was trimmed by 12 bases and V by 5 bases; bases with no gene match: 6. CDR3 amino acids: CASSSDRALQFF. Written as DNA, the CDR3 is TGTGCCAGCTCATCGGACAGGGCTCTGCAGTTCTTC.

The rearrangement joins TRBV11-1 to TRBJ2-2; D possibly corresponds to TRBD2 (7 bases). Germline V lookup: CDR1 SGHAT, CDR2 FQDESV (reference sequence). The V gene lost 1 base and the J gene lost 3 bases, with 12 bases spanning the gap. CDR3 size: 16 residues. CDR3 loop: CASSLVRGADTGELFF. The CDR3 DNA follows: TGTGCCAGCAGCTTAGTACGGGGGGCTGACACCGGGGAGCTGTTTTTT.

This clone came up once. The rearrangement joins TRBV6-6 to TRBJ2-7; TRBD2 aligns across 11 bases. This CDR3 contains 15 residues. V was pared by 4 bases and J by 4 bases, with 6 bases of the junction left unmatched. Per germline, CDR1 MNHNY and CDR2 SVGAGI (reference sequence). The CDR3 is CASSLAGGPRYEQYF. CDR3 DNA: TGTGCCAGCAGTTTAGCGGGAGGGCCGAGGTACGAGCAGTACTTC.

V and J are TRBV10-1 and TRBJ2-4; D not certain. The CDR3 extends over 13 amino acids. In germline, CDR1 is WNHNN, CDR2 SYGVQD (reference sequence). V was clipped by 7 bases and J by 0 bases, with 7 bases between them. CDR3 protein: CASMRRAKNIQYF. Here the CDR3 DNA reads TGCGCCAGCATGCGACGAGCCAAAAACATTCAGTACTTC.

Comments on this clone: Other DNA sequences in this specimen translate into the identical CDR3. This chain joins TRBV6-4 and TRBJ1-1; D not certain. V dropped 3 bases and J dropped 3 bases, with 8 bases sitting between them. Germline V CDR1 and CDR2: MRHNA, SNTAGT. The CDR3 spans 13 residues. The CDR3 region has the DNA TGTGCCAGCAGTGAGGAAGAGGACACTGAAGCTTTCTTT. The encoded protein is CASSEEEDTEAFF.

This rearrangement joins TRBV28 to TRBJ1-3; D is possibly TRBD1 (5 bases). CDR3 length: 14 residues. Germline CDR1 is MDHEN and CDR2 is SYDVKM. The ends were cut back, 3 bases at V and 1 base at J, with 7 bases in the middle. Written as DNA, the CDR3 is TGTGCCAGCAGTTTGGGACGATCTGGAAACACCATATATTTT. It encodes CASSLGRSGNTIYF.

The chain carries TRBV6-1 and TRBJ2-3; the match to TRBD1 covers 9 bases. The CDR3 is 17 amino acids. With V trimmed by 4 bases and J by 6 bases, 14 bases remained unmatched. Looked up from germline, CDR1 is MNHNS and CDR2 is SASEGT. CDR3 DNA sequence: TGTGCCAGCAGTGCTTTTAGGGGGACAGGGAATATTGATACGCAGTATTTT. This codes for CASSAFRGTGNIDTQYF.

The CDR3 spells CASRAEGSSYEQYF. CDR3 bases: TGTGCCAGCAGGGCTGAGGGGAGCTCCTACGAGCAGTACTTC. The chain joins TRBV2 to TRBJ2-7, with D possibly called TRBD1 or TRBD2 (5 bases each). Trimming took 6 bases from V and 0 from J, leaving 12 bases between them. The CDR3 contains 14 residues. Germline V gives CDR1 SNHLY, CDR2 FYNNEI.

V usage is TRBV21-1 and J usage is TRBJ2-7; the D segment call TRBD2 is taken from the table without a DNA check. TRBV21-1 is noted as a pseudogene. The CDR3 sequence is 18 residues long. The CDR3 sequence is CASSKAGASGRASREQYF. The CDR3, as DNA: TGTGCCAGCAGCAAAGCGGGAGCTAGCGGGAGGGCCAGTAGGGAGCAGTACTTC.

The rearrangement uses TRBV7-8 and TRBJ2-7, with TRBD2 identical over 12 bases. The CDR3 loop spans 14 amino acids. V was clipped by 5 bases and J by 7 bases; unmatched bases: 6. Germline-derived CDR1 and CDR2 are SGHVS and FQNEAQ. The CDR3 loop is CASSKGLAGGEQYF. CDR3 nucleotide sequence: TGTGCCAGCAGCAAAGGTCTAGCGGGAGGGGAGCAGTACTTC.

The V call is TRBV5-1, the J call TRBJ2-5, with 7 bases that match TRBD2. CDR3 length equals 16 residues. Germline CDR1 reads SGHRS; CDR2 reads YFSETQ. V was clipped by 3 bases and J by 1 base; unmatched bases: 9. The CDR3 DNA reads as TGCGCCAGCAGCTGGTCCTTGGGACTATCCCAAGAGACCCAGTACTTC. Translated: CASSWSLGLSQETQYF.